This passage covers 21 T cell receptor beta chains from one sample sequenced in a study of blood T cell repertoires in COVID-19. Profiled with immunoSEQ multiplex PCR; TCRdb holds only in-frame clones, not every one. Here the sample spans 400,000 or so clones, over 75% being singletons. Sequencing was performed on PBMCs or T cells enriched from blood (not recorded which). Receptor source: a young man who had recovered from COVID-19.

The V and J genes are TRBV5-1 and TRBJ2-5; 9 positions match TRBD2. The germline CDR1 and CDR2 sequences are SGHRS and YFSETQ. The ends lost 0 bases at V and 0 bases at J; junction bases unmatched: 0. CDR3 length: 15 amino acids. Written as DNA, the CDR3 is TGCGCCAGCAGCTTGGGGACTAGCGACCAAGAGACCCAGTACTTC. It is translated as CASSLGTSDQETQYF.

This rearrangement joins TRBV9 to TRBJ1-6, with 7 nucleotides matching TRBD1. Germline CDR1 reads SGDLS; CDR2 reads YYNGEE. Trimming cost V 2 bases and J 10 bases; bases outside gene matches: 6. This CDR3 has 14 amino acids. In nucleotides, the CDR3 is TGTGCCAGCAGCGTCACAACAGGGGAATCACCCCTCCACTTT. Protein sequence: CASSVTTGESPLHF.

This sequence joins TRBV10-3 and TRBJ2-1, with 10 bases fitting TRBD2. CDR1 is ENHRY and CDR2 is SYGVKD in the germline V gene. There are 13 residues in the CDR3. Trimming took 2 bases from V and 15 from J; bases not matched to a gene: 7. CDR3 nucleotides: TGTGCCATCAGTGAGGGACTAGCGGAAAGGCGGTTCTTC. It encodes CAISEGLAERRFF.

This chain uses TRBV5-1 with TRBJ1-4, with D tentatively TRBD1 (6 bases). This CDR3 spans 16 amino acids. Germline CDR1 reads SGHRS; CDR2 reads YFSETQ. The V end lost 0 bases, the J end lost 4 bases, and 13 bases lay between the germline ends. CDR3 sequence (DNA): TGCGCCAGCAGCTTGGCCGAAGGCAGGGGTAATGAAAAACTGTTTTTT. It codes for CASSLAEGRGNEKLFF.

The chain couples TRBV7-9 to TRBJ2-3; no definite D call. Germline V gives CDR1 SEHNR, CDR2 FQNEAQ (reference sequence). This CDR3 contains 13 residues. Between the trimmed V and J ends, which lost 2 bases and 5 bases, there was a span of 8 bases. The CDR3 nucleotides read TGTGCCAGCAGCTTAAGCTTGAAAGATACGCAGTATTTT. Translation gives CASSLSLKDTQYF. The full variable domain, rest sourced from reference TRBV7-9 and TRBJ2-3, is DTGVSQNPRHKITKRGQNVTFRCDPISEHNRLYWYRQTLGQGPEFLTYFQNEAQLEKSRLLSDRFSAERPKGSFSTLEIQRTEQGDSAMYLCASSLSLKDTQYFGPGTRLTVL.

The chain employs TRBV30 and TRBJ2-7; D perhaps matches TRBD1 (6 bases). The germline CDR1 and CDR2 sequences are GTSNPN and SVGIG (reference sequence). The CDR3 has 12 amino acids. V gave up 2 bases and J gave up 4 bases, with 9 bases separating them. Written as DNA, the CDR3 is TGTGCCTGGAGTACCACAGGGTACGAGCAGTACTTC. Its protein product is CAWSTTGYEQYF.

This clone has just a few counts. The rearrangement links TRBV6-5 to TRBJ2-7, with D perhaps matching TRBD1 (5 bases). The CDR3 extends over 13 amino acids. V shed 5 bases and J shed 0 bases, with 8 bases lying between them. The V gene's germline CDR1 is MNHEY and CDR2 SVGAGI. The CDR3 spells CASSPGPSYEQYF. DNA of the CDR3: TGTGCCAGCAGTCCAGGGCCCTCCTACGAGCAGTACTTC.

This chain connects TRBV2 to TRBJ1-2; D is uncertain. The V gene's germline CDR1 is SNHLY and CDR2 FYNNEI. The CDR3 is 11 amino acids. V was clipped by 1 base and J by 10 bases, with 7 bases between them. CDR3 in DNA: TGTGCCAGCAGTGAAGGCCAGTACTACACCTTC. It specifies CASSEGQYYTF.

A single count supports this clone. The chain links TRBV28 to TRBJ1-6, with 8 bases fitting TRBD1. The germline V gene encodes CDR1 MDHEN and CDR2 SYDVKM. The CDR3 spans 15 residues. The V gene end was trimmed by 1 base and the J gene end by 14 bases; junction bases not matched to a gene: 10. The CDR3 sequence is CASSLFGQGAWSLHF. DNA for the CDR3: TGTGCCAGCAGTTTATTTGGGCAGGGGGCTTGGTCCCTCCACTTT.

The chain employs TRBV28 and TRBJ1-1; D is possibly TRBD1 (5 bases). This CDR3 has 16 amino acids. CDR1 is MDHEN and CDR2 is SYDVKM in the germline V gene. V lost 8 bases and J 0 bases, leaving 19 bases between the germline ends. CDR3 region: CASPPREVLLNTEAFF. The CDR3 DNA reads TGTGCCAGCCCCCCCAGGGAAGTGTTATTGAACACTGAAGCTTTCTTT.

CDR3 DNA: TGTGCCAGCAGCTTATTCCTAGCGGGAGGAGGGAGCACCGGGGAGCTGTTTTTT. Its protein is CASSLFLAGGGSTGELFF. V gene TRBV7-2 combines with J gene TRBJ2-2; 11 bases fit TRBD2. Germline loops: CDR1 SGHTA, CDR2 FQGNSA. This CDR3 is built from 18 residues. V was clipped by 2 bases and J by 4 bases; unmatched bases: 9. Full variable domain (remainder filled in from reference TRBV7-2 and TRBJ2-2): GAGVSQSPSNKVTEKGKDVELRCDPISGHTALYWYRQSLGQGLEFLIYFQGNSAPDKSGLPSDRFSAERTGGSVSTLTIQRTQQEDSAVYLCASSLFLAGGGSTGELFFGEGSRLTVL.

The chain is built from TRBV7-8 and TRBJ1-1, with a possible D match to TRBD1 (6 bases). Germline V gene data show CDR1 as SGHVS and CDR2 as FQNEAQ. The ends were cut back, 8 bases at V and 3 bases at J, with 10 bases in the middle. This CDR3 region has 12 residues. The CDR3 is CASGEGDTEAFF. Here the CDR3 DNA reads TGTGCCAGCGGGGAGGGGGACACTGAAGCTTTCTTT.

In its sample, this clone was seen once. The V and J genes are TRBV5-6 and TRBJ1-2; no clear D. The CDR3 spans 13 residues. Germline loops: CDR1 SGHDT, CDR2 YYEEEE. Trimming stripped 4 bases from V and 6 bases from J, with 13 bases between. The CDR3 region is CASSPSGRDGYTF. In DNA form, the CDR3 reads TGTGCCAGCAGCCCATCCGGGAGGGATGGCTACACCTTC.

The chain recombines TRBV11-2 with TRBJ2-7, with 11 bases lining up with TRBD1. The ends lost 6 bases at V and 2 bases at J; junction bases unmatched: 6. The CDR3 runs 15 residues. The germline V gene encodes CDR1 SGHAT and CDR2 FQNNGV. CDR3 in DNA: TGTGCCAGCAGGTCGGGACAGGGGGGAGCCTACGAGCAGTACTTC. As protein: CASRSGQGGAYEQYF.

This rearrangement joins TRBV27 to TRBJ2-1, with D possibly being TRBD1 (5 bases). Looked up from germline, CDR1 is MNHEY and CDR2 is SMNVEV (reference sequence). The CDR3 length is 16 residues. V dropped 7 bases and J dropped 0 bases, with 16 bases sitting between them. CDR3 in amino acids: CASNKDSKSSYNEQFF. The CDR3 nucleotides read TGTGCCAGCAATAAAGACAGCAAGAGCTCCTACAATGAGCAGTTCTTC.

V gene TRBV6-5 combines with J gene TRBJ2-1; 8 bases are shared with TRBD2. This CDR3 has 15 residues. CDR1 and CDR2 (germline): MNHEY, SVGAGI. Losses at the gene ends were 6 bases for V and 4 bases for J; bases not matched to a gene: 8. CDR3 amino acids: CASRQRLASYNEQFF. As DNA, the CDR3 is TGTGCCAGCAGGCAAAGACTAGCGAGTTACAATGAGCAGTTCTTC.

V gene TRBV28 combines with J gene TRBJ2-5, with D perhaps TRBD2 (7 bases). The CDR3 has 17 amino acids. Trimming removed 6 bases from V and 2 bases from J, with 22 bases in between. Per the germline V gene, CDR1 is MDHEN and CDR2 is SYDVKM. CDR3 DNA sequence: TGTGCCAGCAGCCGAGGGGATGGGGGGGGCCGGCAAGAGACCCAGTACTTC. Protein: CASSRGDGGGRQETQYF.

The chain has TRBV3-1 (or the pseudogene TRBV3-2) and TRBJ1-3; D is unresolved. The CDR3 has 11 residues. The germline CDR1 and CDR2 sequences are LGHDT and YNNKEL (reference sequence). V shed 3 bases and J shed 9 bases, with 6 bases lying between them. CDR3 bases: TGTGCCAGCAGCCAGGGGAGCACCATATATTTT. Its translation is CASSQGSTIYF.

This chain connects TRBV11-3 to TRBJ2-4; 7 nucleotides line up with TRBD1. J was trimmed by 9 bases and V by 5 bases; bases with no gene match: 7. CDR3 length equals 13 residues. Germline V lookup: CDR1 SGHNT, CDR2 YENEEA. The CDR3 reads CASSLLRDSIQYF. CDR3 bases: TGTGCCAGCAGCCTCCTCCGGGACAGCATTCAGTACTTC.

This clone was observed a single time. V usage is TRBV5-4 and J usage is TRBJ1-2, with D possibly matching TRBD1 (6 bases). Trimming removed 0 bases from V and 7 bases from J, with 16 bases in between. Germline-derived CDR1 and CDR2 are SGHNT and YYREEE (reference sequence). This CDR3 spans 15 amino acids. The CDR3 nucleotides are TGTGCCAGCAGCTTGGATCCCACAGGGTTCTCTGGCTACACCTTC. Residues: CASSLDPTGFSGYTF.

V usage is TRBV7-6 and J usage is TRBJ2-5; TRBD1 aligns across 8 bases. The germline V gene has CDR1 SGHVS and CDR2 FNYEAQ. With V trimmed by 2 bases and J by 5 bases, 4 bases remained unmatched. The CDR3 extends over 14 amino acids. The CDR3 sequence: CASSLQGARETQYF. The CDR3 DNA is TGTGCCAGCAGCTTACAGGGGGCGAGGGAGACCCAGTACTTC.